Below, 7 T cell receptor beta chains from the same sample are listed, as sequenced in a study of T cell repertoires in cytomegalovirus infection (dated by TCRdb to the late 2010s). Read against the paper, the sample's treatment or condition label means: in vitro stimulation with specific CMV peptide epitopes to enrich CMV-specific T cells. The listed sequencing device is Illumina HiSeq 1500. The public sequencing data were trimmed at Q25 with fastp and processed into clonotypes with MiXCR by TCRdb, which kept only in-frame beta chains. A single entry per CDR3 protein holds the most common genes and DNA from its merged rows. The sample contains under 300,000 distinct CDR3 sequences, approximately 22% of them found a single time. About 21% of the sample lies in the top ten. These receptors lack a known antigen. This specimen was cultured PBMCs, taken from culture after CMV antigen stimulation. The receptors here all came from a human donor in good health (CMV status not recorded). Some clones in this sample may be carry-over from other donors' samples.

The CDR3 is CAIRPASYNEQFF. The CDR3 nucleotides are TGTGCCATTAGGCCGGCCTCCTACAATGAGCAGTTCTTC. The rearrangement uses TRBV11-2 and TRBJ2-1; D gene ambiguous. V lost 10 bases and J lost 0, with 10 bases in between. The CDR3 totals 13 residues. Germline CDR1 and CDR2: SGHAT and FQNNGV.

This clonotype has only a few counts. The chain links TRBV11-1 to TRBJ2-7; 7 bases match TRBD1. CDR3 length: 13 residues. Germline CDR1 is SGHAT and CDR2 is FQDESV (reference sequence). V lost 2 bases, J lost 3 bases, and 1 base stayed unmatched. The CDR3 reads CASSLNRGYEQYF. CDR3 DNA sequence: TGTGCCAGCAGCTTAAACAGGGGCTACGAGCAGTACTTC.

The V call is TRBV20-1, the J call TRBJ2-5; possibly TRBD1 or TRBD2 for D (5 bases each). The CDR3 is 13 amino acids. Deletions cut 5 bases from V and 5 bases from J, with 15 bases between. CDR1 is DFQATT and CDR2 is SNEGSKA in the germline V gene (reference sequence). The CDR3 sequence is CSAVGPNAETQYF. The CDR3 region has the DNA TGCAGTGCTGTGGGACCGAACGCGGAGACCCAGTACTTC.

This clonotype was seen a handful of times. The rearrangement uses TRBV7-6 and TRBJ2-7; 7 bases map to TRBD2. The length of the CDR3 is 15 residues. Germline CDR1 SGHVS, CDR2 FNYEAQ. The junction had 4 bases not matched to a gene; V was cut back by 2 bases and J by 0 bases. The CDR3 loop is CASSLKRGLSYEQYF. CDR3 bases: TGTGCCAGCAGCTTAAAGCGGGGACTCTCCTACGAGCAGTACTTC.

This clonotype was seen at least ten times. This chain links TRBV6-1 with TRBJ2-1; D not resolved. Germline V gene data show CDR1 as MNHNS and CDR2 as SASEGT. This CDR3 comprises 14 residues. Between the trimmed V and J ends, which lost 1 base and 8 bases, there was a span of 12 bases. Here the CDR3 reads CASSEEKGIYEQFF. The CDR3 bases are TGTGCCAGCAGTGAAGAAAAGGGTATCTATGAGCAGTTCTTC.

V is TRBV9 and J is TRBJ2-7; D possibly corresponds to TRBD1 (5 bases). Germline-derived CDR1 and CDR2 are SGDLS and YYNGEE. Trimming removed 4 bases from V and 3 bases from J, with 14 bases in between. The CDR3 length is 14 residues. Here the CDR3 reads CASSSGQAHYEQYF. CDR3 in DNA: TGTGCCAGCAGCTCAGGGCAAGCCCACTACGAGCAGTACTTC.

This clonotype was found a few times. This sequence joins TRBV4-1 and TRBJ2-3; D is unresolved. The germline V and J ends were trimmed by 5 bases and 3 bases, with 18 bases remaining between them. Germline lookup yields CDR1 MGHRA and CDR2 YSYEKL. The CDR3 sequence is 16 residues long. The CDR3 region is CASSTHIKKGTDTQYF. As DNA, the CDR3 is TGCGCCAGCAGCACTCATATCAAGAAGGGAACAGATACGCAGTATTTT.